The 22 T cell receptor beta chains in this list originate from one sample, sequenced in a study of CD8+ T cells in alopecia areata. The sample's treatment: oral pan-JAK inhibitor, 5-10 mg twice daily. RNA was isolated and reverse transcribed to cDNA, the sequencing template. Some clones are missing from TCRdb's copy, which holds only in-frame ones; the method was immunoSEQ multiplex PCR. The table records 190,000 or so clones, 55% to 75% of them present only once. Here the sequenced sample was CD4+ T cells sorted from blood, taken at week 24, from a patient treated with tofacitinib. These receptors all come from a human donor with alopecia areata.

The V gene is TRBV5-6, the J gene TRBJ2-7; 8 nucleotides line up with TRBD2. With 4 bases clipped from V and 6 bases from J, the junction kept 15 bases outside the gene matches. The CDR3 totals 16 residues. Germline V CDR1 and CDR2: SGHDT, YYEEEE. DNA of the CDR3: TGTGCCAGCAGCCACGGATGGACTAGCTTAGTCAGCGAGCAGTACTTC. Translating gives CASSHGWTSLVSEQYF.

This clone was seen a few times. V usage is TRBV7-9 and J usage is TRBJ1-1, with a possible D match to TRBD1 (5 bases). There are 14 residues in the CDR3. In germline, CDR1 is SEHNR, CDR2 FQNEAQ (reference sequence). Deletions cut 6 bases from V and 2 bases from J, with 13 bases between. DNA of the CDR3: TGTGCCAGCAGAGATCCTTGGACAAACACTGAAGCTTTCTTT. This encodes CASRDPWTNTEAFF.

This clone appeared once. V gene TRBV5-1 combines with J gene TRBJ2-5; D may be TRBD1 (5 bases). The CDR3 has 13 residues. V was pared by 0 bases and J by 4 bases, with 7 bases between. Germline CDR1 is SGHRS and CDR2 is YFSETQ. The CDR3 DNA sequence: TGCGCCAGCAGCTTGGGACAGTCAGAGACCCAGTACTTC. It specifies CASSLGQSETQYF.

This clone was detected only a few times. The V and J genes are TRBV6-5 and TRBJ2-1; D remains unclear. The germline CDR1 and CDR2 sequences are MNHEY and SVGAGI. The CDR3 totals 13 residues. V was clipped by 5 bases and J by 4 bases, with 9 bases between them. CDR3 sequence reads: CASSGTDYNEQFF. The CDR3 DNA reads TGTGCCAGCAGTGGAACCGATTACAATGAGCAGTTCTTC.

This clone has only a few counts. The J gene is TRBJ2-5, the V gene TRBV11-2; TRBD1 aligns across 8 bases. Trimming took 5 bases from V and 5 from J; bases not matched to a gene: 4. Germline loops: CDR1 SGHAT, CDR2 FQNNGV. CDR3 length: 13 residues. The CDR3 is CASSMDRAETQYF. The CDR3 coding sequence is TGTGCCAGCAGCATGGACAGGGCGGAGACCCAGTACTTC.

The V call is TRBV27, the J call TRBJ1-1, with D tentatively TRBD1 (5 bases). V was clipped by 3 bases and J by 1 base, with 12 bases between them. The length of the CDR3 is 15 residues. Germline V lookup: CDR1 MNHEY, CDR2 SMNVEV (reference sequence). In DNA form, the CDR3 reads TGTGCCAGCAGTTTCTCGGGACGGGCGAACACTGAAGCTTTCTTT. Amino acid sequence: CASSFSGRANTEAFF.

This clone was seen a few times. J is TRBJ1-2 and V is TRBV30; D is unresolved. Germline V lookup: CDR1 GTSNPN, CDR2 SVGIG (reference sequence). Between the trimmed V and J ends, which lost 5 bases and 2 bases, there was a span of 12 bases. The CDR3 sequence is 13 residues long. CDR3 region: CAWVFSENYGYTF. The CDR3 DNA follows: TGTGCCTGGGTGTTCTCGGAAAACTATGGCTACACCTTC.

This chain links TRBV2 with TRBJ1-1, with D uncertain. Between the trimmed V and J ends, which lost 4 bases and 1 base, there was a span of 4 bases. The CDR3 length is 12 residues. CDR1 SNHLY and CDR2 FYNNEI come from the germline V gene. DNA for the CDR3: TGTGCCAGCAGTGGGTCGAACACTGAAGCTTTCTTT. This sequence encodes CASSGSNTEAFF.

The chain is built from TRBV10-3 and TRBJ1-5; D is unresolved. This CDR3 is built from 13 residues. The V gene lost 2 bases and the J gene lost 4 bases, with 6 bases spanning the gap. Germline V lookup: CDR1 ENHRY, CDR2 SYGVKD. This CDR3 reads CAISETDNQPQHF. The DNA for the CDR3 is TGTGCCATCAGTGAGACAGATAATCAGCCCCAGCATTTT.

The V call is TRBV29-1, the J call TRBJ1-2, with 7 bases aligning to TRBD1. CDR3 length equals 14 residues. Trimming removed 0 bases from V and 8 bases from J; junction bases left unmatched: 9. CDR1 and CDR2 from the germline V gene are SQVTM and ANQGSEA. CDR3 amino acids: CSVEDTQGQKGYTF. The CDR3 coding sequence is TGCAGCGTTGAAGATACACAGGGGCAAAAAGGCTACACCTTC.

This clone turned up a few times. The chain carries TRBV14 and TRBJ2-1, with TRBD1 matching 7 bases. Germline V gene lookup returns CDR1 SGHDN and CDR2 FVKESK. The V segment lost 5 bases and the J segment 3 bases; nucleotides outside the gene matches: 4. The CDR3 spans 14 residues. The CDR3 here is CASSKGGRYNEQFF. CDR3 in DNA: TGTGCCAGCAGCAAAGGGGGCCGCTACAATGAGCAGTTCTTC.

This clone was seen once. The rearrangement uses TRBV5-6 and TRBJ2-5, with a weak D call TRBD1 (6 bases). In germline, CDR1 is SGHDT, CDR2 YYEEEE. CDR3 size: 13 residues. Trimming took 8 bases from V and 0 from J, leaving 11 bases between them. The CDR3 sequence: CARQGTHQETQYF. The CDR3 DNA sequence: TGTGCCAGACAAGGGACACACCAAGAGACCCAGTACTTC.

CDR3 loop: CSDTGGLVDYGYTF. CDR3 bases: TGCAGTGACACGGGGGGCCTCGTGGACTATGGCTACACCTTC. The chain is built from TRBV29-1 and TRBJ1-2, with D possibly being TRBD1 (6 bases). This CDR3 has 14 amino acids. The germline gives CDR1 SQVTM, CDR2 ANQGSEA.

The chain has TRBV5-4 and TRBJ1-2; 7 bases match TRBD1. Germline V gene data show CDR1 as SGHNT and CDR2 as YYREEE (reference sequence). V lost 3 bases to trimming and J lost 2 bases; unmatched junction nucleotides: 10. The CDR3 consists of 16 residues. The CDR3 spells CASSWPGTDPNYGYTF. Written as DNA, the CDR3 is TGTGCCAGCAGCTGGCCCGGGACAGACCCCAACTATGGCTACACCTTC.

Comment on this clone: Different DNA sequences within this sample yield the same CDR3. This chain connects TRBV7-9 to TRBJ2-5, with unresolved D. There are 11 residues in the CDR3. Trimming pared 3 bases from V and 4 bases from J, leaving 3 bases between. The germline CDR1 and CDR2 sequences are SEHNR and FQNEAQ (reference sequence). Here the CDR3 DNA reads TGTGCCAGCAGCTTCGGAGAGACCCAGTACTTC. Its translation is CASSFGETQYF.

This CDR3 reads CASSLAGGVNTQYF. The CDR3 DNA follows: TGTGCCAGCAGCTTAGCGGGGGGGGTAAATACGCAGTATTTT. The rearrangement links TRBV7-2 to TRBJ2-3, with TRBD2 matching over 7 bases. Germline CDR1 reads SGHTA; CDR2 reads FQGNSA. V lost 0 bases and J lost 7; bases outside the gene matches: 4. The CDR3 has 14 residues.

A single count supports this clone. The chain is built from TRBV10-3 and TRBJ2-5; maybe TRBD2 (6 bases). The CDR3 totals 13 residues. Germline CDR1 ENHRY, CDR2 SYGVKD. V was shortened by 6 bases and J by 5 bases, with 13 bases between the two germline ends. CDR3 amino acids: CAIRAEGRETQYF. Written as DNA, the CDR3 is TGTGCCATCAGAGCGGAGGGGCGCGAGACCCAGTACTTC.

This sequence joins TRBV7-2 and TRBJ1-1, with 8 nucleotides matching TRBD1. Germline V gene data show CDR1 as SGHTA and CDR2 as FQGNSA. The CDR3 loop spans 14 amino acids. V lost 5 bases and J lost 1; bases outside the gene matches: 3. This CDR3 is CASSIGTGNTEAFF. The CDR3 bases are TGTGCCAGCAGCATCGGGACAGGGAACACTGAAGCTTTCTTT.

The V call is TRBV29-1, the J call TRBJ1-2; D may be TRBD1 (5 bases). The CDR3 has 12 residues. V lost 6 bases to trimming and J lost 6 bases, with 14 bases between them. CDR1 and CDR2 (germline): SQVTM, ANQGSEA. CDR3 region: CSVGRDRNGYTF. CDR3 nucleotides: TGCAGCGTAGGCAGGGACCGAAATGGCTACACCTTC.

The J gene is TRBJ1-2, the V gene TRBV7-6; D gene uncertain. V was cut by 5 bases and J by 11 bases, with 15 bases left in between. CDR1 and CDR2 (germline): SGHVS, FNYEAQ. This CDR3 comprises 12 residues. DNA of the CDR3: TGTGCCAGCAGCCCCTCGGAAGGAGGATACACCTTC. Its protein is CASSPSEGGYTF.

This clone was picked up a small number of times. This rearrangement joins TRBV5-1 to TRBJ1-2; D gene ambiguous. In germline, CDR1 is SGHRS, CDR2 YFSETQ. V lost 0 bases and J 0 bases, leaving 9 bases between the germline ends. This CDR3 contains 15 residues. This chain's CDR3 is CASSLEGDSNYGYTF. The DNA of the CDR3 is TGCGCCAGCAGCTTGGAAGGCGACTCTAACTATGGCTACACCTTC. Drawing the rest from reference TRBV5-1 and TRBJ1-2, the complete variable domain is KAGVTQTPRYLIKTRGQQVTLSCSPISGHRSVSWYQQTPGQGLQFLFEYFSETQRNKGNFPGRFSGRQFSNSRSEMNVSTLELGDSALYLCASSLEGDSNYGYTFGSGTRLTVV.

This clone was detected only a few times. This chain connects TRBV5-4 to TRBJ1-2; D perhaps matches TRBD1 (5 bases). CDR1 and CDR2 (germline): SGHNT, YYREEE (reference sequence). V lost 1 base, J lost 8 bases, and 12 bases lay in between. The CDR3 is 13 residues long. The CDR3 loop is CASSLIIGEGYTF. In nucleotides, the CDR3 is TGTGCCAGCAGCTTGATTATAGGGGAAGGCTACACCTTC.